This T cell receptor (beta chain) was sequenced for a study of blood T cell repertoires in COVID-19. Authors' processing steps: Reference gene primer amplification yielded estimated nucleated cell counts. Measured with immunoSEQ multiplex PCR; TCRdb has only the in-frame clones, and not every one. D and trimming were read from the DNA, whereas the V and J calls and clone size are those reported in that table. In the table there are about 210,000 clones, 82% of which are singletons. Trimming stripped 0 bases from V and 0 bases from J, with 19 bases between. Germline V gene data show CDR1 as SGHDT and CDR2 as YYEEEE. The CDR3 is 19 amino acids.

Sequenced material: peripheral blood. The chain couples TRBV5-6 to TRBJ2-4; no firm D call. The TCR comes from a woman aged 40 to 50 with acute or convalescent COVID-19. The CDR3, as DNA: TGTGCCAGCAGCTTGGTCAGGCCCGCTCAGCCAAAAGCCAAAAACATTCAGTACTTC. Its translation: CASSLVRPAQPKAKNIQYF.